The clone carrying this TCR beta chain was found once. This specimen belongs to a study of blood T cell repertoires in COVID-19. The overall study: Sample material is recorded as cDNA or gDNA derived from T cells, B-cell-depleted T cells, or PBMCs.

The CDR3 spans 14 residues. The V and J ends lost 6 bases and 1 base, in that order; junction bases with no gene match: 2. CDR1 and CDR2 from the germline V gene are SNHLY and FYNNEI. In the authors' methods: Estimation of nucleated cell counts relied on the amplification of reference gene primers. The data were produced by immunoSEQ multiplex PCR, yet TCRdb's version contains in-frame clones alone and is incomplete. V, J and clone size are those of that table, while D and trimming were read from the DNA. There are approximately 40,000 clones in the sample; about 88% occur only once, and roughly 13% lies in the top ten.

The V gene is TRBV2, the J gene TRBJ1-1, with 10 bases aligning to TRBD1. The sample comprised peripheral blood. The receptor comes from a human donor in a cohort sampled during active COVID-19. The CDR3 coding sequence is TGTGCCAGCAGCCGGGACAGGGGGAACACTGAAGCTTTCTTT. The encoded protein is CASSRDRGNTEAFF.